The TCR beta chain described here comes from a study of beta chain features in type 1 diabetes. Study results and limitations: People with Type 1 diabetes carried modestly yet significantly shorter TCRB CDR3s in all four CD4+ subsets.

With respect to this clone: Its antigen is as yet unknown.

V was clipped by 1 base and J by 1 base, with 8 bases between them. CDR3 size: 15 residues. In germline, CDR1 is SGHDN, CDR2 FVKESK. What was sequenced were expressed TCRB transcripts, since all of the isolated RNA had been reverse transcribed. Repertoires were generated with immunoSEQ multiplex PCR, while TCRdb's copy carries only in-frame clones and drops some. Among 330,000 or so clones, 10% to 15% were seen once, and the ten largest hold 0.0085% to 0.012%. The sequence was collected from a woman under 30 with type 1 diabetes. The sequenced material came from naive CD4+ T cells from blood. The chain uses TRBV14 and TRBJ1-5; perhaps TRBD1 as D (5 bases). CDR3 bases: TGTGCCAGCAGCCAAGTAAAGGGGAGCAATCAGCCCCAGCATTTT. It is translated as CASSQVKGSNQPQHF.